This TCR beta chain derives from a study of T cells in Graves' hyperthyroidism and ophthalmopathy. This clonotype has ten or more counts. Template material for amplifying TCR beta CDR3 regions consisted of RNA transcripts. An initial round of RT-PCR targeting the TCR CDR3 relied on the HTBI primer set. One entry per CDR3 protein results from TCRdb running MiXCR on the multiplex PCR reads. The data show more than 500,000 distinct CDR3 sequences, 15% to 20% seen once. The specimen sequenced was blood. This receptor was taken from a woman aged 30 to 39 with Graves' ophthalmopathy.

For the CDR3, the DNA is TGTGCCAGCAGCGCTATCGGACTAGCGGGATATGGGGATACGCAGTATTTT. It specifies CASSAIGLAGYGDTQYF. J is TRBJ2-3 and V is TRBV13, with 12 bases fitting TRBD2. The germline V gene encodes CDR1 PRHDT and CDR2 FYEKMQ (reference sequence). CDR3 length: 17 amino acids. The V and J ends lost 5 bases and 6 bases, in that order; junction bases with no gene match: 12.